A single sample gave rise to the 18 T cell receptor beta chains below, sequenced in a study of blood T cell repertoires in COVID-19. The repertoire was sequenced with immunoSEQ multiplex PCR; TCRdb's copy has only in-frame clones and lacks some. The sample includes approximately 120,000 clones, around 83% of them seen just once. Sequenced: peripheral blood. Source of these receptors: a woman older than 75 with COVID-19, enrolled during active disease.

V is TRBV7-3 and J is TRBJ2-3; no reliable D call. Deletions cut 0 bases from V and 1 base from J, with 11 bases between. Germline V gene lookup returns CDR1 SGHTA and CDR2 FQGTGA. This CDR3 region has 16 residues. Here the CDR3 DNA reads TGTGCCAGCAGCTTAACGGGTTCCGCGGGCACAGATACGCAGTATTTT. Translated, it gives CASSLTGSAGTDTQYF.

The gene calls are TRBV19 and TRBJ1-1; 7 nucleotides align to TRBD1. Trimming removed 4 bases from V and 8 bases from J; junction bases left unmatched: 10. The germline V gene has CDR1 LNHDA and CDR2 SQIVND (reference sequence). The CDR3 runs to 14 residues. The CDR3 DNA is TGTGCCAGTAGTACCACAGGGGTAGGAGCAGAAGCTTTCTTT. Its translation is CASSTTGVGAEAFF.

V usage is TRBV29-1 and J usage is TRBJ1-1, with a possible D match to TRBD1 (5 bases). In germline, CDR1 is SQVTM, CDR2 ANQGSEA. CDR3 length: 14 residues. Trimming left V 7 bases short and J 0 bases short, with 15 bases between. CDR3 in amino acids: CSGAITGLNTEAFF. As DNA, the CDR3 is TGCAGCGGAGCGATAACAGGTTTGAACACTGAAGCTTTCTTT.

This chain uses TRBV27 with TRBJ2-7; TRBD1 might be the D (6 bases). Germline CDR1 and CDR2: MNHEY and SMNVEV (reference sequence). CDR3 size: 13 residues. Trimming cost V 5 bases and J 3 bases, with 11 bases left between them. Here the CDR3 DNA reads TGTGCCAGCAGTAGGGACAAACTCTACGAGCAGTACTTC. Encoded protein: CASSRDKLYEQYF.

This sequence joins TRBV6-6 and TRBJ2-4, with 8 nucleotides matching TRBD2. V lost 7 bases, J lost 8 bases, and 13 bases stayed unmatched. The germline CDR1 and CDR2 sequences are MNHNY and SVGAGI (reference sequence). CDR3 size: 15 residues. The CDR3 sequence is CASNSPTSADHIQYF. CDR3 bases: TGTGCCAGCAATTCCCCGACTAGCGCGGATCACATTCAGTACTTC.

J is TRBJ2-1 and V is TRBV18, with a possible D match to TRBD2 (5 bases). V shed 8 bases and J shed 5 bases, with 25 bases lying between them. Germline CDR1 reads KGHSH; CDR2 reads LQKENI. The CDR3 has 17 amino acids. The CDR3 sequence is CASRYLTFNGGDNEQFF. The CDR3, as DNA: TGTGCCAGCCGATACCTCACCTTTAACGGAGGTGACAATGAGCAGTTCTTC.

This clone was picked up a small number of times. This chain joins TRBV7-3 and TRBJ2-1; possible D gene TRBD1, 6 bases. This CDR3 comprises 12 residues. CDR1 is SGHTA and CDR2 is FQGTGA in the germline V gene. V was shortened by 8 bases and J by 6 bases, with 11 bases between the two germline ends. CDR3 protein: CASRGRGNEQFF. CDR3 DNA sequence: TGTGCCAGCCGCGGCAGGGGCAATGAGCAGTTCTTC.

The chain combines TRBV9 with TRBJ1-3; D remains unclear. The germline V gene encodes CDR1 SGDLS and CDR2 YYNGEE. CDR3 length: 16 amino acids. Deletions cut 0 bases from V and 3 bases from J, with 13 bases between. The CDR3 region has the DNA TGTGCCAGCAGCGTAGCCCCTCGCCAGGATGGAAACACCATATATTTT. Amino acid sequence: CASSVAPRQDGNTIYF.

The J gene is TRBJ2-1, the V gene TRBV6-5; no firm D call. The V and J ends lost 6 bases and 9 bases respectively, with 21 bases between them. The CDR3 sequence is 15 residues long. Germline CDR1 is MNHEY and CDR2 is SVGAGI. CDR3 amino acids: CASSLSPSQEGEQFF. CDR3 nucleotides: TGTGCCAGCAGCCTCAGTCCATCCCAGGAAGGTGAGCAGTTCTTC.

This chain connects TRBV10-3 to TRBJ2-7; D ambiguous. The CDR3 totals 12 residues. Per germline, CDR1 ENHRY and CDR2 SYGVKD. Trimming removed 5 bases from V and 1 base from J, with 6 bases in between. CDR3 loop: CAISQTSYEQYF. The CDR3 DNA is TGTGCCATCAGTCAGACATCCTACGAGCAGTACTTC.

This chain links TRBV5-1 with TRBJ1-3; TRBD1 might be the D (6 bases). This CDR3 has 14 residues. V lost 4 bases, J lost 4 bases, and 12 bases lay in between. The germline gives CDR1 SGHRS, CDR2 YFSETQ. DNA of the CDR3: TGCGCCAGCAGCCCAACAGGGCAGGGAAACACCATATATTTT. Protein: CASSPTGQGNTIYF.

CDR3 bases: TGTGCCAGCAGTTTGGACAGGAAAGCTTTCTTT. Translated: CASSLDRKAFF. This chain connects TRBV28 to TRBJ1-1; 7 nucleotides agree with TRBD1. The length of the CDR3 is 11 residues. The germline V gene has CDR1 MDHEN and CDR2 SYDVKM. J was trimmed by 9 bases and V by 3 bases; bases with no gene match: 1.

The gene calls are TRBV19 and TRBJ1-2, with D possibly TRBD1 on 5 matching bases. The CDR3 is 13 amino acids. V dropped 5 bases and J dropped 4 bases, with 11 bases sitting between them. The germline gives CDR1 LNHDA, CDR2 SQIVND (reference sequence). CDR3 sequence: CASSAGGTYGYTF. The CDR3 bases are TGTGCCAGTAGTGCCGGCGGGACCTATGGCTACACCTTC.

This clone appeared a single time. This chain uses TRBV27 with TRBJ2-7; 7 nucleotides line up with TRBD1. The CDR3 sequence is 14 residues long. Germline trimming cut 5 bases from V and 3 bases from J; bases unmatched to any gene: 7. The germline CDR1 and CDR2 sequences are MNHEY and SMNVEV (reference sequence). The CDR3 is CASSPGQIVYEQYF. The CDR3 DNA reads as TGTGCCAGCAGTCCGGGACAGATAGTCTACGAGCAGTACTTC.

J is TRBJ1-2 and V is TRBV2; D remains unclear. The CDR3 has 13 residues. Deletions cut 1 base from V and 9 bases from J, with 12 bases between. Germline V gives CDR1 SNHLY, CDR2 FYNNEI. Here the CDR3 reads CASSEGPDYSYTF. The CDR3, as DNA: TGTGCCAGCAGTGAAGGGCCAGATTACAGCTACACCTTC.

V is TRBV6-1 and J is TRBJ2-7; 7 bases are a match to TRBD2. The V gene end was trimmed by 0 bases and the J gene end by 6 bases; junction bases not matched to a gene: 8. In germline, CDR1 is MNHNS, CDR2 SASEGT. CDR3 length: 15 amino acids. The CDR3 loop reads CASSEAEGAGFEQYF. CDR3 bases: TGTGCCAGCAGTGAAGCGGAGGGAGCGGGATTCGAGCAGTACTTC.

This chain uses TRBV27 with TRBJ2-3, with D possibly TRBD2 on 6 matching bases. This CDR3 comprises 12 residues. The germline V and J ends were trimmed by 2 bases and 6 bases, with 6 bases remaining between them. The germline gives CDR1 MNHEY, CDR2 SMNVEV (reference sequence). CDR3 coding DNA: TGTGCCAGCAGTTTACGGGAGGATACGCAGTATTTT. Translation: CASSLREDTQYF.

The chain carries TRBV7-9 and TRBJ2-7; TRBD2 aligns across 8 bases. Germline CDR1 is SEHNR and CDR2 is FQNEAQ (reference sequence). The V segment lost 2 bases and the J segment 6 bases; nucleotides outside the gene matches: 6. The CDR3 is 14 amino acids. CDR3 nucleotide sequence: TGTGCCAGCAGCTTATTAGCGGGATCGGCCGAGCAGTACTTC. It translates to CASSLLAGSAEQYF.